This T cell receptor beta chain derives from a study of T cell changes during pregnancy in multiple sclerosis. The table came from immunoSEQ multiplex PCR; TCRdb's copy has only in-frame clones and leaves some out. There are under 50,000 clones in the sample; approximately 95% occur only once, and under 6% lies in the top ten. This TCR derives from a female donor with multiple sclerosis, enrolled in a pregnancy study. The sequencing used CD8+ T cells from peripheral blood mononuclear cells, collected in the first trimester of pregnancy.

The CDR3 DNA reads TGTGCCAGCAGCCCGACAGGGTATGACTACGAGCAGTACTTC. It specifies CASSPTGYDYEQYF. This chain connects TRBV7-9 to TRBJ2-7; the match to TRBD1 covers 7 bases. CDR3 size: 14 residues. After removal of 5 bases from V and 3 bases from J, the junction contained 7 bases not matched to a gene. Germline V gives CDR1 SEHNR, CDR2 FQNEAQ (reference sequence).